The source of this TCR beta chain is a study of blood T cell repertoires in COVID-19. Turning to the study itself: T cells, B-cell-depleted T cells, or PBMCs provided the cDNA or gDNA that served as material.

V was clipped by 8 bases and J by 1 base; unmatched bases: 6. In germline, CDR1 is ENHRY, CDR2 SYGVKD. The CDR3 length is 15 residues. This table comes from immunoSEQ multiplex PCR, and its TCRdb copy is limited to in-frame clones, with some not included. The profile shows 100,000 to 150,000 clones, under 90% of them singletons. The specimen was peripheral blood. J is TRBJ1-5 and V is TRBV10-3, with 9 positions matching TRBD1. The clonotype originates from a man aged 60-69 years with acute or convalescent COVID-19. The CDR3 region is CAIGGDRESNQPQHF. In DNA form, the CDR3 reads TGTGCCATCGGGGGGGACAGGGAAAGCAATCAGCCCCAGCATTTT.